This entry describes one T cell receptor (beta chain). This receptor's antigen is unknown. Qualities for individual bases were not recorded, and no much larger clone is one base off. This sample is part of a study of blood T cell repertoires in COVID-19 (dated by TCRdb to about 2020). Study-level background: Collaborator samples came from the United States, Italy and Spain and covered acute and convalescent phases of COVID-19. The material from the prospective study consisted of cDNA or gDNA derived from T cells, B-cell-depleted T cells, or PBMCs. Deeply sampled blood TCRbeta repertoires from subjects exposed to, actively infected with, or recovered from COVID-19 were included in the dataset. The repertoires were released in a freely available public database intended as a resource for research on the immune response to SARS-CoV-2. Where available, HLA class I and class II types were obtained from metadata supplied by the sample provider rather than from assay-based typing. The sample metadata nearly always contained a de-identified subject ID, COVID-19 status, age in years and sex. The samples were drawn from the first 160 participants of the ongoing ImmuneRACE study and from 1,254 subjects provided by 6 global collaborators. Paper-wide results and their limitations: The quantity of clinical and demographic metadata differed by source and by participant and was supplied without curation.

The immunoSEQ Assay, a bias-controlled multiplex PCR, was used to amplify TCRbeta CDR3 regions from genomic DNA. The published analysis was carried out like this. Within the assay, amplification of reference gene primers was used to estimate how many nucleated cells each sample contained. To quantify the absolute abundance of each unique TCRbeta CDR3 rearrangement, sequence reads were collapsed and filtered. For each sample, productive Simpson clonality was calculated by taking the square root of Simpson's diversity index across productive rearrangements. TCRdb took this table from immuneACCESS and kept in-frame rearrangements with V and J called. Such tables lack part of the clones; where checked against another copy, unresolved V genes explain under half of the gap, and the rest is unexplained. V, J and clone size derive from that table, while D and trimming were established from the DNA sequence. The sample table lists approximately 110,000 clones, approximately 87% of them with a count of one. In total, the top ten clones hold approximately 18% of the sample.

Collaborating institutions collected whole blood in K2EDTA tubes following their own protocols. For TCRbeta analysis, collaborator samples were shipped as frozen whole blood, as isolated PBMCs, or as DNA extracted from either sample type. CDR1 and CDR2 are drawn from the germline V gene: SGHDN, FVKESK. Deletion took 2 bases off V and 5 bases off J, with a span of 18 bases between the germline ends. There are 16 amino acids in the CDR3, from cysteine to phenylalanine inclusive. Just CDR3 DNA is preserved here, 48 bases in frame from base 1. The rearrangement combines TRBV14 with TRBJ2-5; TRBD2 could be the D gene, as 6 bases match. This TCR derives from a woman aged 55-75 years with acute or convalescent COVID-19. The sample consisted of peripheral blood. In nucleotides, the sequence is TGTGCCAGCAGCCAAATTAGCTCGTTAAGCGGGGAGACCCAGTACTTC. Its translation is CASSQISSLSGETQYF.